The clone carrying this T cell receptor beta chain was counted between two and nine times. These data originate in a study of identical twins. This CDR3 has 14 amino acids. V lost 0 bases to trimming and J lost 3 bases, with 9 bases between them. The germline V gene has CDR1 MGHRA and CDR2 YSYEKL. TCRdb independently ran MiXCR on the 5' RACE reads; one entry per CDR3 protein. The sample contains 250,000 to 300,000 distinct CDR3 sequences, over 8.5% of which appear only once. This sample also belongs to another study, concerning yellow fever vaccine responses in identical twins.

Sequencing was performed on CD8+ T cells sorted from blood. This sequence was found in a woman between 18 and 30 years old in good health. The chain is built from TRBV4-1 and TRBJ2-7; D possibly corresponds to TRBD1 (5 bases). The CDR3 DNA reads TGCGCCAGCAGCCAAGATCTAACAGGCTACGAGCAGTACTTC. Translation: CASSQDLTGYEQYF.